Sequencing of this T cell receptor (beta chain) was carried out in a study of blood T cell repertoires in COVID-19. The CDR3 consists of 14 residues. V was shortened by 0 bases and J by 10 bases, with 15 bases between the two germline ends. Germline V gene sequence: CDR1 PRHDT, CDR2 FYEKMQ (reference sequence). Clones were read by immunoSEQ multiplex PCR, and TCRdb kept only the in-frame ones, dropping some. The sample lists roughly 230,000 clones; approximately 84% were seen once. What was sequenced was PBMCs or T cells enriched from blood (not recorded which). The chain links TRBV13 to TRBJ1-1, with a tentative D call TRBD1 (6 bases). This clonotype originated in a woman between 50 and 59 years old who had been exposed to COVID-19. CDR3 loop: CASSLGLGGRRAFF. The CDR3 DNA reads TGTGCCAGCAGCTTAGGTCTCGGGGGGCGCCGAGCTTTCTTT.